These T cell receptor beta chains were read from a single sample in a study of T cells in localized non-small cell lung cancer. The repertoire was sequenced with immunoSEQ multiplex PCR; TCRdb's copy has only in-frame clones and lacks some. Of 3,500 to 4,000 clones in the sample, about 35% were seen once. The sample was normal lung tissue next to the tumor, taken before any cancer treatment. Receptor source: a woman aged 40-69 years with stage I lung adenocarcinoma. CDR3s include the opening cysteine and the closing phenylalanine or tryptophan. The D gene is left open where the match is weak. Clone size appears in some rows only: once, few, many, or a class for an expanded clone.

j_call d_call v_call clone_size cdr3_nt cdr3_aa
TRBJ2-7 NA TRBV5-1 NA TGCGCCAGCAGCACGGCCGGGACGCGCTCCTACGAGCAGTACTTC CASSTAGTRSYEQYF
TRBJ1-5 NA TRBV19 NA TGTGCCAGTAAATCTGACAGAAGGGTTGAGCCCCAGCATTTT CASKSDRRVEPQHF
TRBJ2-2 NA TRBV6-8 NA TGTGCCAGCAGAGAGTTAGAGCCAACCGGGGAGCTGTTTTTT CASRELEPTGELFF
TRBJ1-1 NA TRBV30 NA TGTGCCTGGAGTGTAAGCCTGAACACTGAAGCTTTCTTT CAWSVSLNTEAFF
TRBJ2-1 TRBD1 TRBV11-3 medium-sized TGTGCCAGCAGCCCTTTCCGGACAGGGATGAATGAGCAGTTCTTC CASSPFRTGMNEQFF
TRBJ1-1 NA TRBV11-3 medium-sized TGTGCCAGCAGCTACCGGGGGGAGTACACTGAAGCTTTCTTT CASSYRGEYTEAFF
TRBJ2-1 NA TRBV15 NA TGTGCCACCAGCAGGGCGGATCGTGGGTGGTTACAAAATGAGCAGTTCTTC CATSRADRGWLQNEQFF
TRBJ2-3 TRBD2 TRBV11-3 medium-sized TGTGCCAGCAGCCTAGGGACTAGCGGGATAGGCACAGATACGCAGTATTTT CASSLGTSGIGTDTQYF
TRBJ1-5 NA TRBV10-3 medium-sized TGTGCCATCAGTGAGTCCTTTAGCAATCAGCCCCAGCATTTT CAISESFSNQPQHF
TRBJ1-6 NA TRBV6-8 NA TGTGCCAGCAACCCAGCCGGGGGCCTTAATTCACCCCTCCACTTT CASNPAGGLNSPLHF
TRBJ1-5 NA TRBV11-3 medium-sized TGTGCCAGCAGCTTAGATGGGGGTGTCGGTCAGCCCCAGCATTTT CASSLDGGVGQPQHF
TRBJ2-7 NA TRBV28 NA TGTGCCAGCAGCCCCCTCTTATCCGGAGGGGGCTACGAGCAGTACTTC CASSPLLSGGGYEQYF
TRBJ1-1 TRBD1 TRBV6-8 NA TGTGCCAGCAGCCTACAGGGGGCGTTGGCTGAAGCTTTCTTT CASSLQGALAEAFF
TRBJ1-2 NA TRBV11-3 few TGTGCCAGCAGCACCGGTGACTCCAGGCGGTATGGCTACACCTTC CASSTGDSRRYGYTF
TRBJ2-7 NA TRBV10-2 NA TGCGCCAGCAGTGAACAGGGCGGCGTAGAGCAGTACTTC CASSEQGGVEQYF
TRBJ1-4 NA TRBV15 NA TGTGCCACCAGCAGAGATAAGCCTCGTGCAACTAATGAAAAACTGTTTTTT CATSRDKPRATNEKLFF
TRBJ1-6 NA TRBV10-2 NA TGCGCCAGCAGTGTTGGAGGAGATAATAATTCACCCCTCCACTTT CASSVGGDNNSPLHF
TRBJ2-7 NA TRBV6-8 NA TGTGCCAGCAGCATTGCTCGCGGGGCCAGCTCCTACGAGCAGTACTTC CASSIARGASSYEQYF
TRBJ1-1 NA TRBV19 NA TGTGCCAGTAGTATCCCCCCGGGGGGGGCGATGAACACTGAAGCTTTCTTT CASSIPPGGAMNTEAFF
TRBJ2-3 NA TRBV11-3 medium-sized TGTGCCAGCAGCTTGGCTCGACAGCTAGACACAGATACGCAGTATTTT CASSLARQLDTDTQYF
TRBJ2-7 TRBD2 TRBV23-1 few TGCGCCAGCAGCCGGTGGGAGGGGATAAGCTCCTACGAGCAGTACTTC CASSRWEGISSYEQYF
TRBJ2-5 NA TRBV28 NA TGTGCCAGCAGTTTATACAGGAATCAAGAGACCCAGTACTTC CASSLYRNQETQYF
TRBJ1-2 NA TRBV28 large TGTGCCAGCAGTTTCCCCAGAGGGGGTGGAAACTATGGCTACACCTTC CASSFPRGGGNYGYTF
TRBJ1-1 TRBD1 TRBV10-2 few TGCGCCAGCAGTCCGGACAGGGGATGGACTGAAGCTTTCTTT CASSPDRGWTEAFF
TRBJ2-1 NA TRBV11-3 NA TGTGCCAGCAGCTTAGGGACGGCTTACAATGAGCAGTTCTTC CASSLGTAYNEQFF
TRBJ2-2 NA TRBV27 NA TGTGCCACCAGTGACCCCGATTTGAACACCGGGGAGCTGTTTTTT CATSDPDLNTGELFF
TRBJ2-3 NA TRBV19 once TGTGCCAGTCGCTCGGGTGGTGATACGCAGTATTTT CASRSGGDTQYF
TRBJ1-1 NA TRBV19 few TGTGCCAGTGGGATCATATCCAGGGGTACTGAAGCTTTCTTT CASGIISRGTEAFF
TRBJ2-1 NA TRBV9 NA TGTGCCAGCAGCGTAGATAGGATGGCCCATGAGCAGTTCTTC CASSVDRMAHEQFF
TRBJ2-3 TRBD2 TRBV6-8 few TGTGCCAGCAGTTACAGCGCAATGTCACCGGGACTGCGGGGGGATACGCAGTATTTT CASSYSAMSPGLRGDTQYF
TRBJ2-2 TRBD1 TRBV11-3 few TGTGCCAGCAGCTCCAGGGACAGGGACACCGGGGAGCTGTTTTTT CASSSRDRDTGELFF
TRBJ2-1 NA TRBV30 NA TGTGCCTTTATGGGGGGCAGCTCCTACAATGAGCAGTTCTTC CAFMGGSSYNEQFF
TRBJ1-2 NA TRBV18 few TGTGCCAGCTCAGTACAGGACCGTGGCTACACCTTC CASSVQDRGYTF
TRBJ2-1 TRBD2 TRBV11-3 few TGTGCCAGCAGCCGTAGCGGGAGCCAAACATACAATGAGCAGTTCTTC CASSRSGSQTYNEQFF
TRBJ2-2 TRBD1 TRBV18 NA TGTGCCAGCTCACCTTCGGGACAGGCGAACACCGGGGAGCTGTTTTTT CASSPSGQANTGELFF
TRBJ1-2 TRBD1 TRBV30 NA TGTGCCTGGAGTGTCAACAGGGGATGGGGTGGCTACACCTTC CAWSVNRGWGGYTF